These T cell receptor beta chains were read from a single sample in a study of blood T cell repertoires in COVID-19. The assay was immunoSEQ multiplex PCR, and TCRdb's table has in-frame clones only and misses some. The sample includes about half a million clones, roughly 88% seen only once; the top ten take approximately 2.9%. The sequencing input was peripheral blood. Receptor source: a human donor in a cohort sampled during active COVID-19. Each CDR3 is given with its conserved first and last residue. D genes are given only for firm matches. The size entry is marked missing in some rows and otherwise reads once, few, many or a size class.

NA	TRBV3-1/TRBV3-2	TRBD1	13	TRBJ2-4	TGTGCCAGCAGCCAAGACGCAGGGGGTGTTCAGTACTTC	CASSQDAGGVQYF
NA	TRBV9	NA	12	TRBJ2-5	TGTGCCAGCGGAGGAGAGTGGGAGACCCAGTACTTC	CASGGEWETQYF
NA	TRBV7-3	NA	13	TRBJ1-1	TGTGCCAGCAGCTTTACAGGGTCATCTGAAGCTTTCTTT	CASSFTGSSEAFF
few	TRBV9	TRBD1	18	TRBJ1-1	TGTGCCAGCAGCGACCGGGACAGGGTAAACTTTATGAACACTGAAGCTTTCTTT	CASSDRDRVNFMNTEAFF
NA	TRBV7-2	NA	12	TRBJ2-3	TGTGCCAGCAGCCCCTACACAGATACGCAGTATTTT	CASSPYTDTQYF
NA	TRBV30	NA	14	TRBJ1-2	TGTGCCTGGTCTCGTCGCGGGGGAACCTATGGCTACACCTTC	CAWSRRGGTYGYTF
NA	TRBV4-2	NA	12	TRBJ2-7	TGTGCCAGCAGCCAGGTTAGCTACGAGCAGTACTTC	CASSQVSYEQYF
NA	TRBV7-3	NA	15	TRBJ2-5	TGTGCCAGCAGCCGGAGTACAGGCGTCCAAGAGACCCAGTACTTC	CASSRSTGVQETQYF
NA	TRBV5-1	NA	15	TRBJ1-2	TGCGCCAGCAGCTTGGCCGCATTAGCTGAGGAAGGCTACACCTTC	CASSLAALAEEGYTF
NA	TRBV5-1	NA	16	TRBJ2-5	TGCGCCAGCAGCTTGGAGGCAGGGCCCCGGGTGGAGACCCAGTACTTC	CASSLEAGPRVETQYF
NA	TRBV6-2/TRBV6-3	TRBD2	13	TRBJ2-1	TGTGCCAGCAGTTCCTTGGAGCGGGAGGGTGAGTTCTTC	CASSSLEREGEFF